A single sample gave rise to the 15 T cell receptor beta chains below, sequenced in a study of neurological immune-mediated disorders. MiXCR was run by TCRdb on the 5' RACE reads, yielding one entry per CDR3 protein. The repertoire includes 53,000 or so distinct CDR3 sequences, approximately 11% of them detected once, and about 11% sits in the top ten. Sequenced: PBMCs. The receptors were sampled from a woman aged 55 to 70 with HTLV-1-associated myelopathy (HAM/TSP).

This clonotype appeared many times. The DNA for the CDR3 is TGCAGTGCTTTGGCCAACGGCTACACCTTC. This gives the protein CSALANGYTF. The chain combines TRBV20-1 with TRBJ1-2, with D unresolved. V gave up 5 bases and J gave up 8 bases, with 9 bases separating them. This CDR3 has 10 residues. Germline V lookup: CDR1 DFQATT, CDR2 SNEGSKA (reference sequence).

This clonotype was observed many times. The chain couples TRBV5-5 to TRBJ2-7, with TRBD2 matching over 10 bases. V lost 1 base and J lost 6; bases outside the gene matches: 7. The CDR3 length is 15 residues. Germline V lookup: CDR1 SGHKS, CDR2 YYEKEE (reference sequence). The CDR3 nucleotides are TGTGCCAGCAGCTTGCAACTAGCGGGAAAGGGCGAGCAGTACTTC. This sequence encodes CASSLQLAGKGEQYF.

This clonotype occurred many times. The V call is TRBV29-1, the J call TRBJ2-7, with 11 bases lining up with TRBD1. J gave up 2 bases and V 7 bases, and 4 bases lay outside the gene matches. Looked up from germline, CDR1 is SQVTM and CDR2 is ANQGSEA. The CDR3 runs 13 residues. In nucleotides, the CDR3 is TGCAGCGCAGGGACAGGGGGGGCCTACGAGCAGTACTTC. Its protein product is CSAGTGGAYEQYF.

This clonotype showed up many times. This chain connects TRBV5-1 to TRBJ2-1; TRBD2 is a possible D gene (5 bases). This CDR3 has 12 amino acids. V gave up 6 bases and J gave up 2 bases, with 6 bases separating them. The germline V gene encodes CDR1 SGHRS and CDR2 YFSETQ. CDR3 in amino acids: CASTGAYNEQFF. The CDR3 coding sequence is TGCGCCAGCACCGGGGCCTACAATGAGCAGTTCTTC.

This clonotype has ten or more counts. The rearrangement uses TRBV5-1 and TRBJ2-7; tentatively, D is TRBD1 or TRBD2 (5 bases each). Germline values: CDR1 SGHRS, CDR2 YFSETQ. CDR3 length: 17 residues. V shed 0 bases and J shed 0 bases, with 16 bases lying between them. The CDR3 DNA is TGCGCCAGCAGCTTGGTCGGGGCTCAAGGGATCTCCTACGAGCAGTACTTC. This codes for CASSLVGAQGISYEQYF.

This clonotype was detected many times. The chain recombines TRBV12-3 or TRBV12-4 with TRBJ2-3; D is perhaps TRBD2 (5 bases). Trimming cost V 5 bases and J 2 bases, with 11 bases left between them. There are 14 residues in the CDR3. CDR3 DNA: TGTGCCAGCAGTACCGAGCGGCTCACAGATACGCAGTATTTT. Its translation is CASSTERLTDTQYF.

This clonotype was seen at least ten times. This chain connects TRBV6-5 to TRBJ2-2, with 12 bases identical to TRBD1. J was trimmed by 7 bases and V by 7 bases; bases with no gene match: 10. The CDR3 is 16 residues long. Germline values: CDR1 MNHEY, CDR2 SVGAGI. CDR3 sequence: CASTPSGTGGIGELFF. CDR3 DNA: TGTGCCAGCACCCCCTCCGGGACAGGGGGCATCGGGGAGCTGTTTTTT.

CDR3 loop: CASITPGLAITDTQYF. CDR3 nucleotide sequence: TGCGCCAGCATTACACCGGGACTAGCGATCACAGATACGCAGTATTTT. The chain links TRBV10-2 to TRBJ2-3, with 10 positions matching TRBD2. Trimming cost V 7 bases and J 2 bases; bases outside gene matches: 9. The germline CDR1 and CDR2 sequences are WSHSY and SAAADI. This CDR3 region has 16 residues.

This clonotype was seen at least ten times. The chain employs TRBV10-3 and TRBJ1-5; 7 bases are shared with TRBD1. The CDR3 loop spans 13 amino acids. V was clipped by 3 bases and J by 7 bases; unmatched bases: 3. Germline CDR1 reads ENHRY; CDR2 reads SYGVKD. Written as DNA, the CDR3 is TGTGCCATCAGTGAAACAGGGGCCCAGCCCCAGCATTTT. This sequence encodes CAISETGAQPQHF.

This chain joins TRBV20-1 and TRBJ2-5, with TRBD2 matching 9 bases. There are 17 residues in the CDR3. Germline CDR1 and CDR2: DFQATT and SNEGSKA (reference sequence). V shed 0 bases and J 5 bases; nucleotides not matched to a gene: 13. CDR3 in DNA: TGCAGTGCTAGAGATTTTTTAGCGGGAGCAGTACCGGAGACCCAGTACTTC. Its translation is CSARDFLAGAVPETQYF.

At least ten counts were recorded for this clonotype. In nucleotides, the CDR3 is TGTGCCAGCAGTCAGGGACTAGCGGAAAATGAGCAGTTCTTC. Translating it yields CASSQGLAENEQFF. The gene calls are TRBV12-3 or TRBV12-4 and TRBJ2-1, with 11 bases fitting TRBD2. The J segment lost 7 bases and the V segment lost 5 bases, leaving 4 bases of the junction unmatched. The CDR3 is 14 residues long.

In its sample, this clonotype was seen many times. This chain links TRBV5-1 with TRBJ2-7; 13 nucleotides align to TRBD2. V trimming: 4 bases; J trimming: 5 bases; junction bases outside the gene matches: 6. Germline V CDR1 and CDR2: SGHRS, YFSETQ. The CDR3 runs to 15 residues. CDR3 protein: CASSRLAGGDHEQYF. DNA for the CDR3: TGCGCCAGCAGCCGACTAGCGGGAGGAGACCACGAGCAGTACTTC.

This clonotype was seen repeatedly, ten times or more. The chain employs TRBV5-5 and TRBJ2-7, with a tentative D call TRBD1 (5 bases). CDR1 SGHKS and CDR2 YYEKEE come from the germline V gene (reference sequence). The CDR3 has 14 amino acids. V dropped 1 base and J dropped 3 bases, with 11 bases sitting between them. The CDR3 region has the DNA TGTGCCAGCAGCTTGATATGGCAGGGCTACGAGCAGTACTTC. This sequence encodes CASSLIWQGYEQYF. The full variable domain, in which reference TRBV5-5 and TRBJ2-7 provide the parts outside the CDR3, is DAGVTQSPTHLIKTRGQQVTLRCSPISGHKSVSWYQQVLGQGPQFIFQYYEKEERGRGNFPDRFSARQFPNYSSELNVNALLLGDSALYLCASSLIWQGYEQYFGPGTRLTVT.

This clonotype was recorded a few times. This chain uses TRBV3-1 with TRBJ1-3, with D maybe TRBD1 (6 bases). The V gene's germline CDR1 is LGHDT and CDR2 YNNKEL (reference sequence). CDR3 length equals 16 residues. Trimming left V 4 bases short and J 1 base short, with 14 bases between. DNA of the CDR3: TGTGCCAGCAGCCCTCCCGGGGGCTCATCTGGAAACACCATATATTTT. Translated, it gives CASSPPGGSSGNTIYF.

This clonotype was seen many times. The chain couples TRBV5-1 to TRBJ2-2, with unresolved D. The CDR3 covers 15 residues. The ends were cut back, 7 bases at V and 4 bases at J, with 17 bases in the middle. CDR1 SGHRS and CDR2 YFSETQ come from the germline V gene. The CDR3 here is CASGFDKSATGELFF. In DNA form, the CDR3 reads TGCGCCAGCGGTTTTGACAAAAGTGCCACCGGGGAGCTGTTTTTT.